The 20 T cell receptor beta chains below all came from one sample that was sequenced in a study of beta chain features in type 1 diabetes. Whole-study results and caveats: TCRB CDR3 length was moderately but significantly reduced in all four CD4+ subsets of Type 1 diabetes patients.

Reverse transcription of all isolated RNA meant that expressed TCRB transcripts were sequenced. Profiling relied on immunoSEQ multiplex PCR, and the TCRdb table lists in-frame clones only, not all of them. Here the sample spans about 240,000 clones, around 13% being singletons. Their recognized antigens are unknown. Sequenced input: naive CD4+ T cells from blood. These TCRs come from a man between 25 and 39 years old with type 1 diabetes.

This chain links TRBV28 with TRBJ2-5, with a weak D call TRBD1 (6 bases). CDR1 and CDR2 (germline): MDHEN, SYDVKM. Trimming pared 5 bases from V and 2 bases from J, leaving 9 bases between. This CDR3 region has 13 residues. The CDR3 region has the DNA TGTGCCAGCAGTAACGGACAGCAAGAGACCCAGTACTTC. Translated: CASSNGQQETQYF.

This clone was counted a few times. V is TRBV6-6 and J is TRBJ2-4; perhaps TRBD2 as D (5 bases). This CDR3 spans 16 amino acids. Per germline, CDR1 MNHNY and CDR2 SVGAGI (reference sequence). The ends were cut back, 7 bases at V and 2 bases at J, with 18 bases in the middle. The DNA of the CDR3 is TGTGCCAGCACCTCGGCGGACTTTAGGACCAAAAACATTCAGTACTTC. The encoded protein is CASTSADFRTKNIQYF.

This clone has more than one count but fewer than ten. The chain recombines TRBV18 with TRBJ1-5; D is unresolved. Germline V gene sequence: CDR1 KGHSH, CDR2 LQKENI. This CDR3 is built from 14 residues. The germline V and J ends were trimmed by 2 bases and 5 bases, with 10 bases remaining between them. The CDR3 DNA reads TGTGCCAGCTCACCAGGAGACGGGGATCAGCCCCAGCATTTT. Protein: CASSPGDGDQPQHF.

This clone was observed a handful of times. V is TRBV6-1 and J is TRBJ1-1; 8 bases are a match to TRBD1. The V gene's germline CDR1 is MNHNS and CDR2 SASEGT. V dropped 5 bases and J dropped 4; count of bases not matched to a gene: 3. This CDR3 is 13 amino acids long. The CDR3 is CASSIGQGTEAFF. CDR3 DNA sequence: TGTGCCAGCAGTATTGGACAGGGCACTGAAGCTTTCTTT.

This clone has only a few counts. The V call is TRBV19, the J call TRBJ2-7, with 9 bases identical to TRBD1. The ends lost 5 bases at V and 1 base at J; junction bases unmatched: 9. The germline V gene encodes CDR1 LNHDA and CDR2 SQIVND (reference sequence). This CDR3 spans 16 amino acids. The CDR3 loop reads CASSAPAGTGSYEQYF. CDR3 DNA sequence: TGTGCCAGTAGTGCACCTGCCGGGACAGGGTCCTACGAGCAGTACTTC.

The V and J genes are TRBV11-3 and TRBJ2-3; D perhaps matches TRBD2 (6 bases). Trimming removed 3 bases from V and 1 base from J, with 8 bases in between. Germline V gene sequence: CDR1 SGHNT, CDR2 YENEEA. The CDR3 totals 14 residues. The CDR3: CASSLASGTDTQYF. The CDR3 nucleotides read TGTGCCAGCAGCTTGGCTAGCGGCACAGATACGCAGTATTTT.

CDR3 loop: CASSQGLAGGTDTQYF. The CDR3 DNA sequence: TGTGCCAGCAGTCAAGGACTAGCGGGAGGCACAGATACGCAGTATTTT. The chain uses TRBV25-1 and TRBJ2-3; 13 nucleotides align to TRBD2. The J segment lost 1 base and the V segment lost 5 bases, leaving 3 bases of the junction unmatched. CDR1 and CDR2 (germline): MGHDK, SYGVNS. The CDR3 runs to 16 residues.

The V and J genes are TRBV7-8 and TRBJ2-7, with 7 bases matching TRBD1. Germline V lookup: CDR1 SGHVS, CDR2 FQNEAQ. V shed 0 bases, J shed 0 bases, and the junction held 5 bases outside the gene matches. The CDR3 is 16 amino acids. CDR3 sequence: CASSLAGTAISYEQYF. CDR3 sequence (DNA): TGTGCCAGCAGCTTAGCCGGGACAGCCATCTCCTACGAGCAGTACTTC.

The table lists this clone with a few counts. The chain has TRBV6-4 and TRBJ2-1; 13 bases are a match to TRBD2. The V gene's germline CDR1 is MRHNA and CDR2 SNTAGT. The CDR3 sequence is 14 residues long. With 5 bases clipped from V and 10 bases from J, the junction kept 5 bases outside the gene matches. In nucleotides, the CDR3 is TGTGCCAGCAGTCCACTAGCGGGAGGGCCGGAGCAGTTCTTC. Translation gives CASSPLAGGPEQFF.

This clone was observed a handful of times. The V and J genes are TRBV25-1 and TRBJ2-3; D perhaps matches TRBD1 (5 bases). Between the trimmed V and J ends, which lost 4 bases and 7 bases, there was a span of 15 bases. CDR1 is MGHDK, CDR2 SYGVNS, per germline. The CDR3 covers 14 residues. The CDR3 protein is CASSGRSGPNTQYF. Written as DNA, the CDR3 is TGTGCCAGCAGTGGGCGGTCAGGGCCGAATACGCAGTATTTT.

This clone was seen only a few times. The V and J genes are TRBV21-1 and TRBJ2-7; TRBD1 is the table's D call, not checked against the DNA. TRBV21-1 constitutes a pseudogene. This CDR3 is 16 amino acids long. CDR3 amino acids: CASSKEGQGQTDKQYF. CDR3 nucleotide sequence: TGTGCCAGCAGCAAAGAGGGACAGGGGCAAACGGACAAGCAGTACTTC.

This sequence joins TRBV19 and TRBJ2-7; 8 bases map to TRBD1. The germline CDR1 and CDR2 sequences are LNHDA and SQIVND (reference sequence). V trimming: 6 bases; J trimming: 3 bases; junction bases outside the gene matches: 7. This CDR3 has 14 residues. Here the CDR3 reads CASSSQGAIYEQYF. As DNA, the CDR3 is TGTGCCAGTAGCAGCCAGGGGGCCATCTACGAGCAGTACTTC.

The rearrangement links TRBV10-1 to TRBJ1-5, with 9 bases that match TRBD1. Germline V gene data show CDR1 as WNHNN and CDR2 as SYGVQD (reference sequence). This CDR3 has 16 residues. The J segment lost 4 bases and the V segment lost 7 bases, leaving 11 bases of the junction unmatched. CDR3 coding DNA: TGCGCCAGCACCCTGCCCCCCGGGACAGGGAATCAGCCCCAGCATTTT. Translation: CASTLPPGTGNQPQHF.

This clone showed up just a few times. The chain has TRBV29-1 and TRBJ2-2; TRBD1 might be the D (5 bases). Germline-derived CDR1 and CDR2 are SQVTM and ANQGSEA. The CDR3 has 15 residues. The germline V and J ends were trimmed by 1 base and 5 bases, with 14 bases remaining between them. The CDR3 reads CSVEVTGRATGELFF. The DNA for the CDR3 is TGCAGCGTTGAAGTTACAGGCAGGGCAACCGGGGAGCTGTTTTTT.

This clone was picked up many times. This chain links TRBV7-9 with TRBJ2-3; D not certain. The CDR3 is 11 amino acids. The germline CDR1 and CDR2 sequences are SEHNR and FQNEAQ (reference sequence). V lost 6 bases and J 4 bases, leaving 5 bases between the germline ends. The CDR3 loop reads CASRGADTQYF. The CDR3 DNA reads as TGTGCCAGCAGGGGCGCAGATACGCAGTATTTT.

This clone was seen more than once but under ten times. The rearrangement uses TRBV11-2 and TRBJ1-2, with TRBD1 matching 7 bases. The CDR3 has 14 residues. J lost 5 bases, V lost 4 bases, and 7 bases had no gene match. The V gene's germline CDR1 is SGHAT and CDR2 FQNNGV. The CDR3 DNA reads TGTGCCAGCAGCTCCAGGGGACAGAGATATGGCTACACCTTC. It yields the protein CASSSRGQRYGYTF.

The chain combines TRBV4-1 with TRBJ1-4; D is possibly TRBD1 (6 bases). The CDR3 length is 17 residues. V was clipped by 1 base and J by 1 base, with 13 bases between them. CDR1 and CDR2 (germline): MGHRA, YSYEKL. The CDR3 sequence is CASSQVGRGRTNEKLFF. The CDR3, as DNA: TGCGCCAGCAGCCAAGTAGGCAGGGGCAGAACTAATGAAAAACTGTTTTTT.

The chain employs TRBV6-5 and TRBJ2-7; 7 bases are shared with TRBD1. Trimming cost V 4 bases and J 4 bases; bases outside gene matches: 7. CDR1 and CDR2 (germline): MNHEY, SVGAGI. CDR3 length equals 14 residues. Written as DNA, the CDR3 is TGTGCCAGCAGTTCGGAGATGACAGGGTACGAGCAGTACTTC. Translated: CASSSEMTGYEQYF.

This clone was seen more than once but under ten times. The V gene is TRBV4-1, the J gene TRBJ2-5; possibly TRBD2 for D (8 bases). Germline V gives CDR1 MGHRA, CDR2 YSYEKL. This CDR3 has 14 residues. V was trimmed by 5 bases and J by 5 bases, leaving 15 bases between them. The CDR3 sequence is CASSSGGLGETQYF. The CDR3 nucleotides read TGCGCCAGCAGCTCAGGGGGACTAGGGGAGACCCAGTACTTC.

This clone showed up just a few times. V usage is TRBV10-3 and J usage is TRBJ2-7; 9 bases are a match to TRBD1. The CDR3 is made up of 14 amino acids. The J segment lost 4 bases and the V segment lost 8 bases, leaving 9 bases of the junction unmatched. Germline lookup yields CDR1 ENHRY and CDR2 SYGVKD. The DNA of the CDR3 is TGTGCCATCTCCAAGGGACAGGGCGAGTACGAGCAGTACTTC. This encodes CAISKGQGEYEQYF.